A selection of T cell receptor beta chains follows, all from one sample in a study of control samples from healthy donors and cancer patients. TCRdb keeps only in-frame clones here, not all; method: immunoSEQ multiplex PCR. The sample comprises about 55,000 clones, roughly 96% of which are singletons, and nearly 2.5% rests with the top ten. Sequenced input: blood. The receptors come from a man between 25 and 39 years old in good health. CDR3s include the opening cysteine and the closing phenylalanine or tryptophan. A D gene is named only where the DNA matches it firmly.

CDR3nt,CDR3aa,len,j_gene,v_gene,d_gene
TGTGCCAGCACTCTTCGGACTAGCGGTTACAATGAGCAGTTCTTC,CASTLRTSGYNEQFF,15,TRBJ2-1,TRBV27,TRBD2
TGCGCCAGCAGCCCGGGAACCGGGGAGCTGTTTTTT,CASSPGTGELFF,12,TRBJ2-2,TRBV5-1,NA
TGTGCCAGCAGCTTAGCGCGCGGGTCCGCGAACACCGGGGAGCTGTTTTTT,CASSLARGSANTGELFF,17,TRBJ2-2,TRBV7-6,NA
TGTGCCAGCAGTTCGGACAGGGGAGGGGACACTGAAGCTTTCTTT,CASSSDRGGDTEAFF,15,TRBJ1-1,TRBV27,TRBD1
TGCAGCCTGCGGGGAGTGGCCGCGAAGGGGGGGGCCAACGTCCTGACTTTC,CSLRGVAAKGGANVLTF,17,TRBJ2-6,TRBV29-1,NA
TGTGCCAGTAGTAGGGGGGACAGGGGAATCTCACCCCTCCACTTT,CASSRGDRGISPLHF,15,TRBJ1-6,TRBV19,TRBD1
TGCGCCAGCAGCCAAGGGCCGCCGAAGGGGGGCACAGATACGCAGTATTTT,CASSQGPPKGGTDTQYF,17,TRBJ2-3,TRBV4-1,NA
TGTGCCAGCAGCCCAGGGAGGAGCTCCTATAATTCACCCCTCCACTTT,CASSPGRSSYNSPLHF,16,TRBJ1-6,TRBV5-4,NA
TGTGCCAGCAGCTTAAGGGCCGGGGGGGGAGGCGGAGAGACCCAGTACTTC,CASSLRAGGGGGETQYF,17,TRBJ2-5,TRBV11-2,TRBD2
TGTGCCAGCAGTGTCACAGGGGGCCAGGGCTACACCTTC,CASSVTGGQGYTF,13,TRBJ1-2,TRBV25-1,TRBD1
TGTGCCAGCAGCCAAGATATCCCATACCCAGCCCTCCCTCTCTTCGGCAATCAGCCCCAGCATTTT,CASSQDIPYPALPLFGNQPQHF,22,TRBJ1-5,TRBV3-1/TRBV3-2,NA